This T cell receptor (beta chain) is drawn from a study of blood T cells in healthy people across ages. As regards this clonotype: Antigen unknown.

With each sample, at least 5 micrograms of total RNA were extracted. The study's findings and limits: A strong correlation was found between TCR beta diversity and the percentage of naive T cells. There were more naive CD4+ cells and higher diversity in long-lived donors than in aged donors.

Sample-barcoded 5' priming and a J-beta primer mix drove a second PCR of about 6 to 12 cycles. MiXCR, applied by TCRdb to the 5' RACE reads, yields one record per CDR3 protein. The sample lists 1.5 million to 2 million distinct CDR3 sequences, just under 50% occurring once. Germline CDR1 is SGHRS and CDR2 is YFSETQ. V lost 3 bases and J lost 5; bases outside the gene matches: 5. CDR3 length equals 15 residues. The V gene is TRBV5-1, the J gene TRBJ1-5, with 10 positions matching TRBD1. Sequencing was carried out using blood. This receptor was obtained from a woman between 40 and 50 years old in good health. CDR3 in amino acids: CASSWTGGRDQPQHF. The CDR3 bases are TGCGCCAGCAGCTGGACAGGGGGGAGGGATCAGCCCCAGCATTTT.